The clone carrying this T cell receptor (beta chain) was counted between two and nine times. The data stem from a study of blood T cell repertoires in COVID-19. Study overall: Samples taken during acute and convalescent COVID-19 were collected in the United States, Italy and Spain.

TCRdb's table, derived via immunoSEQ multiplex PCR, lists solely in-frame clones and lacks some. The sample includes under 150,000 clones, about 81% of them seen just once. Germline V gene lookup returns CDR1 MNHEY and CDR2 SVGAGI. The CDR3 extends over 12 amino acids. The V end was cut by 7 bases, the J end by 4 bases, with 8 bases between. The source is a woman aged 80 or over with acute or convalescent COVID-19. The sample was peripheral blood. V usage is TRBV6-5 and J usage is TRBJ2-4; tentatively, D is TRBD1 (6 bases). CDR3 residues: CASMDRKNIQYF. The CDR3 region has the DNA TGTGCCAGCATGGACAGAAAAAACATTCAGTACTTC.